This T cell receptor beta chain was sequenced in a study of T cells after yellow fever vaccination. Each CDR3 protein is one row after TCRdb ran MiXCR on the 5' RACE reads. The data hold fewer than 85,000 distinct CDR3 sequences, with roughly 7.4% observed a single time. The germline V gene encodes CDR1 LGHDT and CDR2 YNNKEL (reference sequence). Trimming pared 3 bases from V and 6 bases from J, leaving 18 bases between. This CDR3 has 15 residues. Sample: CD8+ T cells sorted from PBMCs, taken on the day of the yellow fever booster vaccination. The receptor was derived from a man aged 25-45 years who received the YFV17D yellow fever vaccine. The chain carries TRBV3-1 and TRBJ2-7; D may be TRBD2 (6 bases). Here the CDR3 DNA reads TGTGCCAGCAGCCAGTGGGACTCGAACCCTAGCGAGCAGTACTTC. Protein sequence: CASSQWDSNPSEQYF.